These 32 T cell receptor beta chains were all obtained from the same sample, sequenced in a study of cytotoxic CD8 clonotypes in ibrutinib-treated CLL. TCRdb's copy holds only in-frame clones and misses some; the assay was immunoSEQ multiplex PCR. Among over 120,000 clones, 76% were seen once, and the ten largest hold about 4.7%. The sequences come from PBMCs, collected after 24 months of ibrutinib treatment. These receptor sequences come from a human donor with chronic lymphocytic leukemia.

This chain uses TRBV7-2 with TRBJ1-5, with TRBD1 as a possible D gene (6 bases). The CDR3 loop spans 15 amino acids. Germline CDR1 is SGHTA and CDR2 is FQGNSA. Trimming pared 5 bases from V and 7 bases from J, leaving 18 bases between. CDR3 protein: CASSPQRGQGQPQHF. CDR3 nucleotides: TGTGCCAGCAGCCCCCAGCGGGGTCAGGGGCAGCCCCAGCATTTT.

This sequence joins TRBV28 and TRBJ2-7; D is undetermined. The V end was cut by 6 bases, the J end by 7 bases, with 16 bases between. Germline V gene lookup returns CDR1 MDHEN and CDR2 SYDVKM. The CDR3 contains 13 residues. The CDR3 sequence: CASRPYTDGEQYF. The CDR3 bases are TGTGCCAGCAGACCTTACACCGACGGGGAGCAGTACTTC. Full variable domain (rest looked up from reference TRBV28 and TRBJ2-7): DVKVTQSSRYLVKRTGEKVFLECVQDMDHENMFWYRQDPGLGLRLIYFSYDVKMKEKGDIPEGYSVSREKKERFSLILESASTNQTSMYLCASRPYTDGEQYFGPGTRLTVT.

The gene calls are TRBV10-3 and TRBJ1-1, with 8 bases matching TRBD1. After removal of 0 bases from V and 5 bases from J, the junction contained 5 bases not matched to a gene. The CDR3 has 15 amino acids. Looked up from germline, CDR1 is ENHRY and CDR2 is SYGVKD. CDR3 nucleotide sequence: TGTGCCATCAGTGAGTCGTTACAGGGGGGGACTGAAGCTTTCTTT. This encodes CAISESLQGGTEAFF.

The genes are TRBV15 and TRBJ2-4; D might be TRBD2 (5 bases). Deletions cut 0 bases from V and 9 bases from J, with 6 bases between. Germline loops: CDR1 LNHNV, CDR2 YYDKDF (reference sequence). The CDR3 is 12 residues long. CDR3 residues: CATSRDEGIQYF. CDR3 bases: TGTGCCACCAGCAGAGACGAGGGCATTCAGTACTTC.

The J gene is TRBJ1-1, the V gene TRBV27; 10 nucleotides line up with TRBD1. V was clipped by 6 bases and J by 5 bases; unmatched bases: 9. This CDR3 is built from 15 residues. CDR1 is MNHEY, CDR2 SMNVEV, per germline (reference sequence). CDR3 in amino acids: CASRSLDRGVTEAFF. CDR3 bases: TGTGCCAGCAGATCTCTGGACAGGGGGGTTACTGAAGCTTTCTTT.

This clone was seen once. This chain connects TRBV7-2 to TRBJ2-1; possible D gene TRBD1, 6 bases. The length of the CDR3 is 15 residues. The V end was cut by 3 bases, the J end by 7 bases, with 16 bases between. The V gene's germline CDR1 is SGHTA and CDR2 FQGNSA. CDR3 residues: CASSFVALGGNEQFF. Written as DNA, the CDR3 is TGTGCCAGCAGCTTCGTGGCCCTAGGGGGTAATGAGCAGTTCTTC.

This clone was counted at least ten times. CDR3 sequence: CASSAGLGSAYEQYF. CDR3 nucleotide sequence: TGTGCCAGCAGCGCCGGGCTGGGCTCGGCCTACGAGCAGTACTTC. The V gene is TRBV11-2, the J gene TRBJ2-7; D gene ambiguous. The CDR3 is 15 amino acids. The V end lost 5 bases, the J end lost 2 bases, and 16 bases lay between the germline ends. CDR1 is SGHAT and CDR2 is FQNNGV in the germline V gene.

The chain joins TRBV7-8 to TRBJ2-7; a possible D gene is TRBD2 (6 bases). The CDR3 loop spans 13 amino acids. Germline-derived CDR1 and CDR2 are SGHVS and FQNEAQ. The V end lost 7 bases, the J end lost 0 bases, and 10 bases lay between the germline ends. This chain's CDR3 is CASTSASSYEQYF. The CDR3 bases are TGTGCCAGCACTAGCGCGAGCTCCTACGAGCAGTACTTC.

The V call is TRBV5-1, the J call TRBJ2-7; no clear D. CDR1 is SGHRS and CDR2 is YFSETQ in the germline V gene. Trimming stripped 0 bases from V and 0 bases from J, with 10 bases between. CDR3 size: 15 residues. CDR3 DNA: TGCGCCAGCAGCTTGGGGCCGCTTAGCTCCTACGAGCAGTACTTC. Translating it yields CASSLGPLSSYEQYF.

V and J are TRBV7-2 and TRBJ1-2; D is uncertain. CDR1 is SGHTA, CDR2 FQGNSA, per germline. This CDR3 has 11 amino acids. The V end lost 1 base, the J end lost 6 bases, and 3 bases lay between the germline ends. Here the CDR3 DNA reads TGTGCCAGCAGCTTAGTTGATGGCTACACCTTC. The encoded protein is CASSLVDGYTF.

This clone was counted between two and nine times. CDR3 nucleotide sequence: TGTGCCAGTAGTATGAACAGCCCGAACACTGAAGCTTTCTTT. Protein: CASSMNSPNTEAFF. The chain has TRBV19 and TRBJ1-1; unclear D gene. CDR3 length: 14 amino acids. The germline V gene encodes CDR1 LNHDA and CDR2 SQIVND (reference sequence). The V and J ends lost 3 bases and 1 base respectively, with 9 bases between them.

The chain is built from TRBV19 and TRBJ2-7; TRBD2 aligns across 7 bases. V was clipped by 8 bases and J by 2 bases; unmatched bases: 6. CDR1 and CDR2 from the germline V gene are LNHDA and SQIVND (reference sequence). The CDR3 is 13 amino acids. CDR3 bases: TGTGCCAGTCGACGGGAGGCCCCCTACGAGCAGTACTTC. Its translation: CASRREAPYEQYF.

A single count supports this clone. CDR3 in amino acids: CASSYSRNMNTEAFF. The CDR3 DNA is TGTGCCAGCAGTTACTCTAGAAACATGAACACTGAAGCTTTCTTT. The chain links TRBV6-5 to TRBJ1-1; D gene uncertain. The ends were cut back, 0 bases at V and 0 bases at J, with 8 bases in the middle. From germline, CDR1 is MNHEY and CDR2 SVGAGI. The CDR3 covers 15 residues.

V and J are TRBV5-1 and TRBJ2-2; D might be TRBD1 (6 bases). V lost 4 bases, J lost 1 base, and 17 bases lay in between. CDR1 is SGHRS, CDR2 YFSETQ, per germline. The CDR3 consists of 17 residues. CDR3 in amino acids: CASSALVADRNTGELFF. CDR3 in DNA: TGCGCCAGCAGCGCACTAGTGGCGGACAGGAACACCGGGGAGCTGTTTTTT.

This clone was seen once. The chain has TRBV15 and TRBJ1-4, with a tentative D call TRBD1 (6 bases). The CDR3 runs to 14 residues. V was shortened by 8 bases and J by 0 bases, with 10 bases between the two germline ends. The V gene's germline CDR1 is LNHNV and CDR2 YYDKDF (reference sequence). CDR3 DNA sequence: TGTGCCACCGGGGGCGGGGCAACTAATGAAAAACTGTTTTTT. Protein product: CATGGGATNEKLFF.

J is TRBJ2-5 and V is TRBV5-1; 8 bases match TRBD1. The CDR3 contains 15 residues. V was clipped by 4 bases and J by 5 bases; unmatched bases: 10. The germline gives CDR1 SGHRS, CDR2 YFSETQ. The CDR3 DNA reads TGCGCCAGCAGCCCGGGGACAGGTGTTACGGAGACCCAGTACTTC. This sequence encodes CASSPGTGVTETQYF.

The chain links TRBV9 to TRBJ1-5; TRBD1 aligns across 7 bases. The germline V gene encodes CDR1 SGDLS and CDR2 YYNGEE. The CDR3 runs to 16 residues. V lost 3 bases to trimming and J lost 2 bases; unmatched junction nucleotides: 8. CDR3 protein: CASSEGAGGGNQPQHF. For the CDR3, the DNA is TGTGCCAGCAGCGAGGGGGCAGGGGGTGGCAATCAGCCCCAGCATTTT.

V is TRBV7-9 and J is TRBJ1-1; maybe TRBD1 (6 bases). The germline V gene encodes CDR1 SEHNR and CDR2 FQNEAQ (reference sequence). Trimming shortened V by 4 bases and J by 1 base, and 10 bases separated the two germline ends. This CDR3 has 14 amino acids. DNA for the CDR3: TGTGCCAGCAGCTCACAGGGCGGGAACACTGAAGCTTTCTTT. This gives the protein CASSSQGGNTEAFF.

This clone was seen only a few times. This chain uses TRBV27 with TRBJ2-1; 7 positions agree with TRBD2. The CDR3 totals 15 residues. The trim removed 5 bases at V and 4 bases at J, leaving 8 bases unmatched. Germline lookup yields CDR1 MNHEY and CDR2 SMNVEV (reference sequence). CDR3 residues: CASSPRTSRYNEQFF. CDR3 DNA sequence: TGTGCCAGCAGTCCCCGGACTAGTAGGTACAATGAGCAGTTCTTC.

The rearrangement links TRBV7-8 to TRBJ1-6; D remains ambiguous. The CDR3 has 13 amino acids. The germline gives CDR1 SGHVS, CDR2 FQNEAQ. Trimming removed 1 base at V and 14 bases at J, with 12 bases between. CDR3 sequence (DNA): TGTGCCAGCAGCTTAGATCCCCAGAGGGCCCTCCACTTT. The encoded protein is CASSLDPQRALHF.

This CDR3 reads CASSDSGTTNEQFF. CDR3 bases: TGTGCCAGCAGCGACTCCGGGACCACCAATGAGCAGTTCTTC. The chain employs TRBV11-2 and TRBJ2-1; D might be TRBD1 or TRBD2, each matching 5 bases. This CDR3 comprises 14 residues. CDR1 and CDR2 (germline): SGHAT, FQNNGV. Trimming took 5 bases from V and 6 from J, leaving 14 bases between them.

The V gene is TRBV27, the J gene TRBJ2-3, with TRBD2 as a possible D gene (6 bases). Between the trimmed V and J ends, which lost 4 bases and 5 bases, there was a span of 10 bases. The CDR3 spans 13 residues. The V gene's germline CDR1 is MNHEY and CDR2 SMNVEV (reference sequence). CDR3 coding DNA: TGTGCCAGCAGTTGGTCCGGGGGAGATACGCAGTATTTT. Its protein product is CASSWSGGDTQYF.

The chain recombines TRBV6-6 with TRBJ2-2; D may be TRBD2 (5 bases). Trimming cost V 8 bases and J 1 base, with 11 bases left between them. The length of the CDR3 is 14 residues. Germline V gene data show CDR1 as MNHNY and CDR2 as SVGAGI (reference sequence). CDR3: CASGGRVNTGELFF. DNA for the CDR3: TGTGCCAGCGGTGGGCGGGTGAACACCGGGGAGCTGTTTTTT.

The gene calls are TRBV28 and TRBJ2-7, with D perhaps TRBD1 (6 bases). V lost 6 bases, J lost 7 bases, and 19 bases lay in between. This CDR3 region has 14 residues. Per the germline V gene, CDR1 is MDHEN and CDR2 is SYDVKM. The CDR3 sequence is CASSPPPGQREQYF. CDR3 DNA sequence: TGTGCCAGCAGCCCCCCCCCGGGACAACGGGAGCAGTACTTC.

The V call is TRBV19, the J call TRBJ2-3, with 7 bases lining up with TRBD1. The CDR3 totals 12 residues. Germline-derived CDR1 and CDR2 are LNHDA and SQIVND (reference sequence). J lost 5 bases, V lost 6 bases, and 2 bases had no gene match. DNA of the CDR3: TGTGCCAGTAGACCAGGGGGAGATACGCAGTATTTT. Translating it yields CASRPGGDTQYF. The variable domain in full, completed from reference TRBV19 and TRBJ2-3, reads DGGITQSPKYLFRKEGQNVTLSCEQNLNHDAMYWYRQDPGQGLRLIYYSQIVNDFQKGDIAEGYSVSREKKESFPLTVTSAQKNPTAFYLCASRPGGDTQYFGPGTRLTVL.

The chain employs TRBV10-3 and TRBJ2-1; 7 bases line up with TRBD1. The germline CDR1 and CDR2 sequences are ENHRY and SYGVKD. The CDR3 runs 12 residues. J lost 6 bases, V lost 8 bases, and 4 bases had no gene match. The CDR3 coding sequence is TGTGCCATCCGGGACAGCGGCAATGAGCAGTTCTTC. Residues: CAIRDSGNEQFF.

This chain uses TRBV2 with TRBJ1-5; no definite D call. This CDR3 has 12 amino acids. The V gene lost 6 bases and the J gene lost 3 bases, with 6 bases spanning the gap. From germline, CDR1 is SNHLY and CDR2 FYNNEI. The CDR3: CASRVTNQPQHF. Here the CDR3 DNA reads TGTGCCAGCAGGGTTACCAATCAGCCCCAGCATTTT.

In this sample, this clone turned up a few times. V and J are TRBV6-5 and TRBJ2-3, with D unresolved. The ends were cut back, 3 bases at V and 2 bases at J, with 12 bases in the middle. The germline V gene encodes CDR1 MNHEY and CDR2 SVGAGI. The CDR3 loop spans 15 amino acids. This CDR3 reads CASSYLGLNTDTQYF. The CDR3, as DNA: TGTGCCAGCAGTTATTTGGGCCTAAACACAGATACGCAGTATTTT.

The chain couples TRBV6-5 to TRBJ2-7; 8 positions match TRBD2. Trimming removed 5 bases from V and 2 bases from J; junction bases left unmatched: 5. CDR3 size: 14 residues. The germline CDR1 and CDR2 sequences are MNHEY and SVGAGI. The CDR3 DNA reads as TGTGCCAGCAGTCGGACTAGCCCTCCCTACGAGCAGTACTTC. It encodes CASSRTSPPYEQYF.

This clone came up a few times. V usage is TRBV7-3 and J usage is TRBJ2-1; D is perhaps TRBD1 (6 bases). CDR1 SGHTA and CDR2 FQGTGA come from the germline V gene. V lost 5 bases and J 8 bases, leaving 7 bases between the germline ends. This CDR3 comprises 11 residues. CDR3 sequence: CASSPGDEQFF. In DNA, the CDR3 is TGTGCCAGCAGCCCAGGGGATGAGCAGTTCTTC. Using reference TRBV7-3 and TRBJ2-1 for the parts outside the CDR3, the full variable domain is GAGVSQTPSNKVTEKGKYVELRCDPISGHTALYWYRQSLGQGPEFLIYFQGTGAADDSGLPNDRFFAVRPEGSVSTLKIQRTERGDSAVYLCASSPGDEQFFGPGTRLTVL.

The chain carries TRBV7-9 and TRBJ2-1, with 9 bases identical to TRBD1. The germline gives CDR1 SEHNR, CDR2 FQNEAQ (reference sequence). The CDR3 is 17 amino acids. The V segment lost 6 bases and the J segment 5 bases; nucleotides outside the gene matches: 14. CDR3 amino acids: CASSPPFEGQGHNEQFF. The CDR3 coding sequence is TGTGCCAGCAGTCCTCCGTTCGAGGGACAGGGTCACAATGAGCAGTTCTTC.

This chain joins TRBV7-9 and TRBJ1-4, with D perhaps matching TRBD1 (5 bases). Germline CDR1 is SEHNR and CDR2 is FQNEAQ (reference sequence). V was clipped by 5 bases and J by 11 bases, with 12 bases between them. The CDR3 consists of 12 residues. The CDR3, as DNA: TGTGCCAGCAGCCCCCGGGGGACGAAACTGTTTTTT. Translating it yields CASSPRGTKLFF.